The T cell receptor (beta chain) described here comes from a study of identical twins. The CDR3 spans 14 residues. The ends lost 7 bases at V and 9 bases at J; junction bases unmatched: 13. MiXCR, applied by TCRdb to the 5' RACE reads, yields one record per CDR3 protein. The repertoire consists of about 550,000 distinct CDR3 sequences, with 20% to 25% occurring once and the leading ten covering approximately 0.52%. The same specimen was also included in a second study, on yellow fever vaccine responses in identical twins.

Sequencing input: CD4+ T cells sorted from blood. This sequence joins TRBV12-3 or TRBV12-4 and TRBJ2-3, with 7 bases that match TRBD2. This receptor was obtained from a woman under 30 in good health. In DNA, the CDR3 is TGTGCCAGCACCTTAGACGAACGGGGGGAAACGCAGTATTTT. Its translation: CASTLDERGETQYF.